This TCR beta chain was documented in a study of T-cell reconstitution after alpha-beta-depleted transplantation in children. At least ten counts were recorded for this clonotype. Unique molecular identifiers were incorporated during preparation of the TCRbeta library. MiXCR, run by TCRdb on the PCR reads, gives a single entry per CDR3 protein. In the table there are 250,000 to 350,000 distinct CDR3 sequences, approximately 9.8% of which are singletons. V was shortened by 4 bases and J by 0 bases, with 13 bases between the two germline ends. Germline V gene sequence: CDR1 SGHAT, CDR2 FQNNGV. The CDR3 loop spans 16 amino acids.

This TCR was sampled from a human donor who donated a stem cell graft to a child with SCID. The sample consisted of PBMCs from the stem cell graft donor, taken from the stem cell graft. V gene TRBV11-2 combines with J gene TRBJ2-1, with a possible D match to TRBD2 (6 bases). The CDR3 sequence is CASSYPGLASYNEQFF. CDR3 in DNA: TGTGCCAGCAGCTATCCGGGACTGGCCTCCTACAATGAGCAGTTCTTC.